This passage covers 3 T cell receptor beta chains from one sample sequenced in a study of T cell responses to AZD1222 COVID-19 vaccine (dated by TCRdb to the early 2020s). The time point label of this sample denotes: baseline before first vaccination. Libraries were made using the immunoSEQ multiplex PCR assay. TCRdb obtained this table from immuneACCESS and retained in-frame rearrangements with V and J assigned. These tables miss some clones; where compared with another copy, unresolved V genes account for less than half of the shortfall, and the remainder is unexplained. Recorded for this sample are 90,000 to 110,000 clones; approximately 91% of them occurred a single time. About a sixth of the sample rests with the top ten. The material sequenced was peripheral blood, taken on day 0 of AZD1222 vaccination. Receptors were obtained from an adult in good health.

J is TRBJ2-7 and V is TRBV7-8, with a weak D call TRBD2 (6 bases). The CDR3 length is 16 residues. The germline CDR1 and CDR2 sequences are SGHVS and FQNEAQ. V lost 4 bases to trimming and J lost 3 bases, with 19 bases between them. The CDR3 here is CASSSAGGEALYEQYF. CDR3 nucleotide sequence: TGTGCCAGCAGCTCCGCTGGCGGGGAAGCCCTCTACGAGCAGTACTTC.

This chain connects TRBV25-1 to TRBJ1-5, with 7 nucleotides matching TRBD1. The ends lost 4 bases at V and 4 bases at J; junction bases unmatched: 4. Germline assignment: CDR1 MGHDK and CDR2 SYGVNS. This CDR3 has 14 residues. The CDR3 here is CASSGGTANQPQHF. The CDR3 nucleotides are TGTGCCAGCAGTGGGGGGACAGCTAATCAGCCCCAGCATTTT.

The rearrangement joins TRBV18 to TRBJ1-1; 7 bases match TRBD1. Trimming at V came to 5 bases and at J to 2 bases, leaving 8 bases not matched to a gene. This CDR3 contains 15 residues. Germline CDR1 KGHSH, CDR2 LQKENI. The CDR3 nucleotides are TGTGCCAGCTCAACGACAGGGCGCACTAACACTGAAGCTTTCTTT. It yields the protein CASSTTGRTNTEAFF.